The 4 T cell receptor beta chains below come from one sample, sequenced in a study of T cells in Graves' hyperthyroidism and ophthalmopathy. The source material, RNA transcripts, was used to amplify TCR beta CDR3 regions. Researchers ran a first-round RT-PCR on the TCR CDR3 using the HTBI primer set. From the multiplex PCR reads, TCRdb called clonotypes with MiXCR, one entry per CDR3 protein. The sample has approximately 610,000 distinct CDR3 sequences, about 15% seen once. The sequenced sample consisted of blood. The source is a woman aged 40-49 years with Graves' ophthalmopathy.

The rearrangement uses TRBV7-9 and TRBJ1-1; TRBD1 might be the D (6 bases). The CDR3 extends over 14 amino acids. Germline V gene data show CDR1 as SEHNR and CDR2 as FQNEAQ (reference sequence). The germline V and J ends were trimmed by 5 bases and 8 bases, with 18 bases remaining between them. The CDR3 bases are TGTGCCAGCAGCGCCCCCCCGGGACATCCGGAAGCTTTCTTT. Translation gives CASSAPPGHPEAFF.

This clonotype showed up many times. The junction does not match germline at one end; this may be a read error. This rearrangement joins TRBV6-1 to TRBJ1-1, with D possibly TRBD1 on 5 matching bases. CDR1 and CDR2 (germline): MNHNS, SASEGT. The CDR3 contains 15 residues. The CDR3 DNA reads TGCGGGGCCGACTCGACAGCCCAAACGAACACTGAAGCTTTCTTT. Protein sequence: CGADSTAQTNTEAFF.

This clonotype appeared many times. V is TRBV15 and J is TRBJ2-2; 11 bases match TRBD2. Germline-derived CDR1 and CDR2 are LNHNV and YYDKDF (reference sequence). V shed 9 bases and J 3 bases; nucleotides not matched to a gene: 3. The CDR3 sequence is 14 residues long. The CDR3 protein is CATRTSGYTGELFF. In DNA, the CDR3 is TGTGCCACGCGGACTAGCGGGTACACCGGGGAGCTGTTTTTT.

This clonotype has at least ten counts. The rearrangement joins TRBV12-3 or TRBV12-4 to TRBJ1-5; no clear D. CDR3 length equals 14 residues. V was clipped by 2 bases and J by 4 bases, with 9 bases between them. This chain's CDR3 is CASSLFGLNQPQHF. The DNA of the CDR3 is TGTGCCAGCAGTTTATTCGGATTAAATCAGCCCCAGCATTTT.